This T cell receptor beta chain was captured in a study of control samples from healthy donors and cancer patients. Profiling relied on immunoSEQ multiplex PCR, and the TCRdb table lists in-frame clones only, not all of them. The table lists over 85,000 clones, around 87% of them singletons. This clone occurred a few times. The V gene's germline CDR1 is SQVTM and CDR2 ANQGSEA. V lost 4 bases to trimming and J lost 5 bases, with 11 bases between them. The CDR3 is 12 residues long. Sequenced input: PBMCs. The clonotype was recovered from a woman aged 60-75 years with lung cancer. The chain employs TRBV29-1 and TRBJ1-1; no clear D gene. The CDR3 nucleotides are TGCAGCGTTGCCCGAGGGATAACTGAAGCTTTCTTT. This translates into CSVARGITEAFF.